The clone carrying this T cell receptor beta chain was counted between two and nine times. The antigen remains undetermined. The data were obtained in a study of blood T cells in healthy people across ages. About the study: Template switching caught about one barcoded beta molecule for each two T cells. Study observations and caveats: Among long-lived donors, naive CD4+ cells were more numerous and diversity higher than in aged donors.

Using a J-beta primer mix together with a sample-barcoded 5' primer, a second PCR was run for about 6 to 11 cycles. Every single cDNA molecule received a tag from a template-switch adaptor with 12 random nucleotides. TCRdb used MiXCR to reprocess the 5' RACE reads, holding one entry per CDR3 protein. The data contain over 950,000 distinct CDR3 sequences, roughly two fifths of them seen just once; the ten biggest clones take up roughly 13%. In each sample, at least 7 million PBMCs were isolated. Trimming removed 1 base at V and 7 bases at J, with 11 bases between. Germline V lookup: CDR1 LNHDA, CDR2 SQIVND (reference sequence). The CDR3 spans 14 residues.

This chain uses TRBV19 with TRBJ2-1, with D tentatively TRBD1 or TRBD2 (5 bases each). This TCR was recovered from a man aged 18 to 35 in good health. Source material: blood. CDR3: CASSIGGIGNEQFF. In DNA, the CDR3 is TGTGCCAGTAGTATAGGGGGGATCGGGAATGAGCAGTTCTTC.